Following are 10 T cell receptor beta chains from one sample sequenced in a study of identical twins. TCRdb passed the 5' RACE reads through MiXCR, listing each CDR3 protein once. The repertoire consists of fewer than 550,000 distinct CDR3 sequences, with roughly an eighth occurring once and the leading ten covering approximately 1%. These same records also appear under a second study, on yellow fever vaccine responses in identical twins.

Sequencing was done on a sample of CD4+ T cells sorted from blood. These TCRs come from a woman younger than 35 in good health.

The chain has TRBV2 and TRBJ2-5; the D is unclear. The V and J ends lost 1 base and 9 bases respectively, with 3 bases between them. The CDR3 totals 10 residues. Germline CDR1 is SNHLY and CDR2 is FYNNEI. The CDR3, as DNA: TGTGCCAGCAGTGAAGGGCCCCAGTACTTC. Its protein is CASSEGPQYF.

There are a few counts of this clonotype. The DNA of the CDR3 is TGTGCCACCCAAACTGGAGGACTTAGCACAGATACGCAGTATTTT. This sequence encodes CATQTGGLSTDTQYF. This chain joins TRBV12-3 or TRBV12-4 and TRBJ2-3, with D possibly being TRBD2 (5 bases). V shed 10 bases and J shed 0 bases, with 17 bases lying between them. This CDR3 is built from 15 residues.

This clonotype was seen a handful of times. The rearrangement joins TRBV20-1 to TRBJ2-7, with 9 positions matching TRBD2. Germline V gene data show CDR1 as DFQATT and CDR2 as SNEGSKA (reference sequence). This CDR3 comprises 16 residues. V was clipped by 6 bases and J by 2 bases; unmatched bases: 14. The CDR3 loop is CSASLEWLAGTYEQYF. The CDR3, as DNA: TGCAGTGCGTCACTTGAATGGCTAGCGGGGACCTACGAGCAGTACTTC.

This clonotype was seen more than once but under ten times. The chain employs TRBV2 and TRBJ2-1; TRBD1 aligns across 7 bases. The V gene end was trimmed by 7 bases and the J gene end by 6 bases; junction bases not matched to a gene: 9. Germline V gene data show CDR1 as SNHLY and CDR2 as FYNNEI. The CDR3 spans 14 residues. In nucleotides, the CDR3 is TGTGCCAGCACCCAGGGGGAGCTCGGCAATGAGCAGTTCTTC. It yields the protein CASTQGELGNEQFF.

The sample holds a few counts of this clonotype. Here the CDR3 reads CASSWTSYNSPLHF. The DNA of the CDR3 is TGTGCCAGCAGCTGGACATCCTATAATTCACCCCTCCACTTT. The gene calls are TRBV27 and TRBJ1-6; possible D gene TRBD1, 5 bases. CDR1 is MNHEY and CDR2 is SMNVEV in the germline V gene (reference sequence). With 6 bases removed from V and 1 base from J, the gap between germline ends came to 7 bases. This CDR3 is 14 amino acids long.

The rearrangement links TRBV2 to TRBJ2-1; 8 bases line up with TRBD1. V was pared by 7 bases and J by 4 bases, with 3 bases of the junction left unmatched. The CDR3 consists of 13 residues. Per the germline V gene, CDR1 is SNHLY and CDR2 is FYNNEI. CDR3 sequence (DNA): TGTGCCAGCAAGGACAGGGTTTACAATGAGCAGTTCTTC. Translation gives CASKDRVYNEQFF.

In this sample, this clonotype turned up a few times. The chain combines TRBV5-1 with TRBJ2-7, with D possibly being TRBD1 or TRBD2 (6 bases each). V was cut by 4 bases and J by 3 bases, with 14 bases left in between. Germline V gene lookup returns CDR1 SGHRS and CDR2 YFSETQ. The CDR3 extends over 14 amino acids. The CDR3 coding sequence is TGCGCCAGCAGCGGAGGGGACACTGTCTACGAGCAGTACTTC. Its translation: CASSGGDTVYEQYF.

This clonotype was observed a handful of times. The J gene is TRBJ2-3, the V gene TRBV10-3; D perhaps matches TRBD2 (6 bases). This CDR3 comprises 13 residues. With 7 bases removed from V and 0 bases from J, the gap between germline ends came to 8 bases. CDR1 and CDR2 (germline): ENHRY, SYGVKD. The CDR3 is CAITGASTDTQYF. In DNA form, the CDR3 reads TGTGCCATCACGGGAGCTAGCACAGATACGCAGTATTTT.

This clonotype was detected only a few times. The chain couples TRBV7-2 to TRBJ2-4; 8 bases are a match to TRBD2. The germline V gene has CDR1 SGHTA and CDR2 FQGNSA. This CDR3 has 16 amino acids. Trimming took 1 base from V and 6 from J; bases not matched to a gene: 8. The CDR3, as DNA: TGTGCCAGCAGCTTAGATTCCGGGAGGGCCTTAAACATTCAGTACTTC. Translation gives CASSLDSGRALNIQYF.

This clonotype was detected once. This rearrangement joins TRBV20-1 to TRBJ1-1; D may be TRBD1 (5 bases). Trimming stripped 6 bases from V and 5 bases from J, with 13 bases between. The CDR3 is made up of 12 amino acids. From germline, CDR1 is DFQATT and CDR2 SNEGSKA (reference sequence). The CDR3 loop is CSAQTDKTEAFF. CDR3 DNA sequence: TGCAGTGCCCAGACGGACAAAACTGAAGCTTTCTTT.